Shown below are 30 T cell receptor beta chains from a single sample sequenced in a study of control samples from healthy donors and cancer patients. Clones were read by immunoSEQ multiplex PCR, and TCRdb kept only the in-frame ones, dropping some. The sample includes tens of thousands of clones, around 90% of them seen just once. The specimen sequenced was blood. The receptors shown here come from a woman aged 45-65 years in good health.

CDR3 DNA: TGTGCCAGCAGCTTAGTCGTTAGCCCCCGCAACACCGGGGAGCTGTTTTTT. Translation: CASSLVVSPRNTGELFF. The J gene is TRBJ2-2, the V gene TRBV7-6, with no clear D. The germline CDR1 and CDR2 sequences are SGHVS and FNYEAQ. V lost 1 base and J lost 2, with 14 bases in between. CDR3 length: 17 amino acids.

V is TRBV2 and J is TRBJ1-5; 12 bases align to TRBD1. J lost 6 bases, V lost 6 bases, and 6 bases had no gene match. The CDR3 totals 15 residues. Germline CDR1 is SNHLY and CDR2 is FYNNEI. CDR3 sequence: CASRLGQGAFQPQHF. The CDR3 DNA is TGTGCCAGCAGGCTGGGACAGGGGGCGTTTCAGCCCCAGCATTTT.

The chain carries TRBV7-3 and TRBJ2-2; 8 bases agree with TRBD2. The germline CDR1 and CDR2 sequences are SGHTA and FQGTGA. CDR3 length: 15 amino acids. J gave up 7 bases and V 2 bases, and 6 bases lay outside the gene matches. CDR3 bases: TGTGCCAGCAGCTTATCGCCACGGGAGGGCGGGGAGCTGTTTTTT. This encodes CASSLSPREGGELFF.

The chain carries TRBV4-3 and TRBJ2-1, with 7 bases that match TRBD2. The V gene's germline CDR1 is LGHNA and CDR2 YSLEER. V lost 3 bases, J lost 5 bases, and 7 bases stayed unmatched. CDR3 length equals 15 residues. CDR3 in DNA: TGCGCCAGCAGCCAGGGCTGGGGGGGGAACAATGAGCAGTTCTTC. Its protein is CASSQGWGGNNEQFF.

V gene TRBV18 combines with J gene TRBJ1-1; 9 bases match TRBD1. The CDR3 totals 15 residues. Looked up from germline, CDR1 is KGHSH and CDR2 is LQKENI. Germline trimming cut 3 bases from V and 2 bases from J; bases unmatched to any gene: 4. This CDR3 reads CASSPNRGRNTEAFF. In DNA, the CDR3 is TGTGCCAGCTCACCCAACAGGGGGCGTAACACTGAAGCTTTCTTT.

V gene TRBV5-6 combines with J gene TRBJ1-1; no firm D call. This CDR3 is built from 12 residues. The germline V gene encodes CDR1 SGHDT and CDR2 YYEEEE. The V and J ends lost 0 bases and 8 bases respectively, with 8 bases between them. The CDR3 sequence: CASSLAGREAFF. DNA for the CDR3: TGTGCCAGCAGCTTGGCCGGTAGGGAAGCTTTCTTT.

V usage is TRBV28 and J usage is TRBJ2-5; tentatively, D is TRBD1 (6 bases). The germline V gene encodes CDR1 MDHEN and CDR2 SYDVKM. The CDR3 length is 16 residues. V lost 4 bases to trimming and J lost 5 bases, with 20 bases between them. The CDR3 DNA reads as TGTGCCAGCAGTTACCCCAAAGTAGACAGGACGGAGACCCAGTACTTC. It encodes CASSYPKVDRTETQYF.

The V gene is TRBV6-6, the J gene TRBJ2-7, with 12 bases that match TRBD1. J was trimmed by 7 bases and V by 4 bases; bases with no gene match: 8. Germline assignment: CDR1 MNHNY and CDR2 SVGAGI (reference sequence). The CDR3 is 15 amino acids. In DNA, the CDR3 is TGTGCCAGCAGTTCCGGGACAGGGGGCTTTGGAGAGCAGTACTTC. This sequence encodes CASSSGTGGFGEQYF.

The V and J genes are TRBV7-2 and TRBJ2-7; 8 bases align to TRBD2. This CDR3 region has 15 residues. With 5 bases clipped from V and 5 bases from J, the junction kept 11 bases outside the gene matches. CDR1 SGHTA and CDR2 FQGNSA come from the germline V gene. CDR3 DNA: TGTGCCAGCAGCCCCCGGATTTGGCGGGGGGACGAGCAGTACTTC. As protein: CASSPRIWRGDEQYF.

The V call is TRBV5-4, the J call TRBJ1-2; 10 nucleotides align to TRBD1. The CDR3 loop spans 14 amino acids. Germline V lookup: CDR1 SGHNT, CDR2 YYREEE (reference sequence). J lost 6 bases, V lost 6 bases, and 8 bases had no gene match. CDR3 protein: CASTMGQGQNGYTF. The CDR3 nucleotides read TGTGCCAGCACCATGGGACAGGGGCAGAATGGCTACACCTTC.

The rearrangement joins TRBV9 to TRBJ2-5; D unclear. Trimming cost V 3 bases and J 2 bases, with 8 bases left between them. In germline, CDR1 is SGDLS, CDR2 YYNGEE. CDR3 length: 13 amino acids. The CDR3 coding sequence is TGTGCCAGCAGCGCCCAGCCGCAAGAGACCCAGTACTTC. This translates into CASSAQPQETQYF.

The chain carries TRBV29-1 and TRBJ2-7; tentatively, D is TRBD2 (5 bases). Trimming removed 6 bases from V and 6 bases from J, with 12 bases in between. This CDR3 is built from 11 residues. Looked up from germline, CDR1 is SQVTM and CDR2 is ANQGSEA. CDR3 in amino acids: CSVGLPSEQYF. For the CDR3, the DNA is TGCAGCGTCGGACTGCCTAGCGAGCAGTACTTC.

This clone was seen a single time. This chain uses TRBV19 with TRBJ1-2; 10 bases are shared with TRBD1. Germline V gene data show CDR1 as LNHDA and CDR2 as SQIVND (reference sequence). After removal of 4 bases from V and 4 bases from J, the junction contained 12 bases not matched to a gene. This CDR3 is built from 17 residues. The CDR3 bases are TGTGCCAGTAGTACCTATAGCCGGGACAGGGGTCTCTATGGCTACACCTTC. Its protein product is CASSTYSRDRGLYGYTF.

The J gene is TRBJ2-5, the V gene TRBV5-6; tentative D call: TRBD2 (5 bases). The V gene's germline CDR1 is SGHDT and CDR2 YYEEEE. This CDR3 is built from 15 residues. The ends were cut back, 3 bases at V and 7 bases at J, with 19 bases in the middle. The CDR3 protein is CASSSLESSKGTQYF. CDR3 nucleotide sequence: TGTGCCAGCAGCTCACTAGAGAGTAGCAAGGGGACCCAGTACTTC.

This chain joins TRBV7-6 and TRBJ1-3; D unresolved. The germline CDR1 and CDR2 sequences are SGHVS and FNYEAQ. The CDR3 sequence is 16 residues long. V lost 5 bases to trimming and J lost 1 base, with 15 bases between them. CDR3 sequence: CASSSDHWKSGNTIYF. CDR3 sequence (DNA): TGTGCCAGCAGCAGCGACCATTGGAAATCTGGAAACACCATATATTTT.

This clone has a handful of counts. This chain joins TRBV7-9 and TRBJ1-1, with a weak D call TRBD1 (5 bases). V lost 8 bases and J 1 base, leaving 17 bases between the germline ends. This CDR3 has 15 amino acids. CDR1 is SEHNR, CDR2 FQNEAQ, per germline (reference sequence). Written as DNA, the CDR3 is TGTGCCAGCTCTGCCCCGCAGGGAGGGAACACTGAAGCTTTCTTT. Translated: CASSAPQGGNTEAFF.

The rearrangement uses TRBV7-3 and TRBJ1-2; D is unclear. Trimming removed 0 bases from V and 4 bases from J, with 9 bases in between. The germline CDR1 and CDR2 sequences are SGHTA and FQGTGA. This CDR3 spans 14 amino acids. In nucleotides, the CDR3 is TGTGCCAGCAGCTTAACCCCCGAGGGCTATGGCTACACCTTC. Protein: CASSLTPEGYGYTF.

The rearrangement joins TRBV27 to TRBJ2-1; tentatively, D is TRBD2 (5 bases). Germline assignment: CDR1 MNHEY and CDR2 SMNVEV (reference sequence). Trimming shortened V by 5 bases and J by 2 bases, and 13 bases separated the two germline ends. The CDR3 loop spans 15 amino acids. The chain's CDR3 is CASSLGESTYNEQFF. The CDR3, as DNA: TGTGCCAGCAGTCTCGGGGAGAGCACCTACAATGAGCAGTTCTTC.

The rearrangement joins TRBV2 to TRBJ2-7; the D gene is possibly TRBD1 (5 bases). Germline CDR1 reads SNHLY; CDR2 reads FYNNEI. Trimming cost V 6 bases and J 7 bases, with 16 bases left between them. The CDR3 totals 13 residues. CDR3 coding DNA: TGTGCCAGCAGCCGCGACAGATTTAGAGAGCAGTACTTC. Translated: CASSRDRFREQYF.

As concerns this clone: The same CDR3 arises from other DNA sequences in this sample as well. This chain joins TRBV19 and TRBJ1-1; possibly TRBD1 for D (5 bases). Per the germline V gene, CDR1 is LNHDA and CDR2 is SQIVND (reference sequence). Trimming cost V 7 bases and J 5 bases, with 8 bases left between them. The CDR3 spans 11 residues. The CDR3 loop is CASKGSTEAFF. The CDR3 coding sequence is TGTGCCAGTAAGGGGTCGACTGAAGCTTTCTTT.

This CDR3 reads CAGSRGQDQEQYF. CDR3 DNA sequence: TGTGCCGGTTCAAGAGGACAGGACCAGGAGCAGTACTTC. The rearrangement joins TRBV2 to TRBJ2-7; the match to TRBD1 covers 7 bases. V trimming: 11 bases; J trimming: 7 bases; junction bases outside the gene matches: 14. The CDR3 length is 13 residues. The germline gives CDR1 SNHLY, CDR2 FYNNEI.

The CDR3 nucleotides are TGTGCCAGCAGCCAACCTACAACTAATGAAAAACTGTTTTTT. It specifies CASSQPTTNEKLFF. The V call is TRBV2, the J call TRBJ1-4; the D is unclear. V lost 6 bases and J lost 0, with 8 bases in between. Germline-derived CDR1 and CDR2 are SNHLY and FYNNEI. This CDR3 comprises 14 residues.

The CDR3 spells CASNLNTEAFF. CDR3 in DNA: TGTGCCAGTAACCTCAACACTGAAGCTTTCTTT. This chain joins TRBV19 and TRBJ1-1; D unclear. The V and J ends lost 7 bases and 2 bases respectively, with 5 bases between them. Germline CDR1 and CDR2: LNHDA and SQIVND (reference sequence). The CDR3 length is 11 residues.

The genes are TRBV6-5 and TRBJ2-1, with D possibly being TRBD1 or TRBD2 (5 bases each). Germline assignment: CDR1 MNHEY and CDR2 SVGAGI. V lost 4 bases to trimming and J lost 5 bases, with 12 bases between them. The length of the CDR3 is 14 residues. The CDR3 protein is CASSFRGQDNEQFF. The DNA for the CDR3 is TGTGCCAGCAGTTTCCGGGGCCAAGACAATGAGCAGTTCTTC.

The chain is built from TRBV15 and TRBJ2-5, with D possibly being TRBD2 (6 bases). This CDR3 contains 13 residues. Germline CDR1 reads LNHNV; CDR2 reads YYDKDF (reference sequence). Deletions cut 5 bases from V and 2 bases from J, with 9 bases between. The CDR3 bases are TGTGCCACCAGCTTCGGGGGACAAGAGACCCAGTACTTC. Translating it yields CATSFGGQETQYF.

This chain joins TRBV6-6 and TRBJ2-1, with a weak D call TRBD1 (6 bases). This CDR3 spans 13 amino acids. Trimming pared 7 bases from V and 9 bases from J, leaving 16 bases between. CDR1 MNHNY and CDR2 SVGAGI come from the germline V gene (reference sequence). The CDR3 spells CASIKQGRGEQFF. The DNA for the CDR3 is TGTGCCAGCATCAAACAGGGTCGGGGTGAGCAGTTCTTC.

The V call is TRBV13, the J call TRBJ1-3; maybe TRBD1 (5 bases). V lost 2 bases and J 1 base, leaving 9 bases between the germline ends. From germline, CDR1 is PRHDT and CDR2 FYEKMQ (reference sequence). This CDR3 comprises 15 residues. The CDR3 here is CASSLRRASGNTIYF. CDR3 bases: TGTGCCAGCAGCTTACGCAGGGCATCTGGAAACACCATATATTTT.

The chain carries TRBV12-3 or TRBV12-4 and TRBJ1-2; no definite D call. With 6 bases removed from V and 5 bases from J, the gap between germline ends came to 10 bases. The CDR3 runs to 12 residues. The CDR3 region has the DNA TGTGCCAGCAGCCCCGAGGGATATGGCTACACCTTC. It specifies CASSPEGYGYTF.

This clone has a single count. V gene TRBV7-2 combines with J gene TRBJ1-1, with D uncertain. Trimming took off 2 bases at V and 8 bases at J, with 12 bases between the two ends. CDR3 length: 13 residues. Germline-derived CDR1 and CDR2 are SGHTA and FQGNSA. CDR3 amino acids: CASSLFRGQEAFF. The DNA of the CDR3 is TGTGCCAGCAGCTTATTCCGAGGTCAGGAAGCTTTCTTT.

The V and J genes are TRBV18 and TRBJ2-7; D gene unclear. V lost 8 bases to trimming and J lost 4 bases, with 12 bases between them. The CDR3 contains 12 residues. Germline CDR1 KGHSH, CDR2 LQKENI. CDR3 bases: TGTGCCAGCGCGGTGAACTTATACGAGCAGTACTTC. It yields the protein CASAVNLYEQYF.